The clone carrying this T cell receptor beta chain was counted between two and nine times. The target antigen is unknown. Genes and germline come from the mouse. With the read ending 4 residues before the CDR3 end, the germline J gene is used to fill in that end. The data were taken from a study of CD8+ T cells in alopecia areata. Study as a whole: Female C3H/HeJ mice aged about 7-10 weeks received skin from roughly 6-12-month-old C3H/HeJ donors with spontaneous alopecia.

A panel of CD4, CD8alpha, NKG2D, NKG2ACE and other markers served to sort pooled cutaneous lymph node cells. Extraction of RNA preceded its reverse transcription into cDNA, which served as the sequencing template. Sequenced by immunoSEQ multiplex PCR; TCRdb stores in-frame clones only, minus some. The sample holds 200,000 to 300,000 clones, and no clone turns up only once. Germline V gene data show CDR1 as NSQYPW and CDR2 as LRSPGD (reference sequence). V dropped 4 bases and J dropped 2 bases, with 16 bases sitting between them. CDR3 length equals 16 residues. Study-wide results and caveats: Besides other cells, scalp samples also yield sequences of resident alphabeta T cells from normal skin. Against the mouse data, patients shared TCRs less clearly, possibly for HLA reasons. Affected scalp, especially in alopecia totalis/universalis, had a higher clonality than normal scalp did.

This TCR was recovered from a C3H/HeJ mouse with alopecia areata. MHC haplotype here: H2-k. The chain has TRBV1 and TRBJ2-3, with TRBD1 as a possible D gene (6 bases). Sequencing used CD4+ T cells sorted from a lymph node. Here the CDR3 reads CTCSGEGGGDAETLYF. The CDR3 DNA, read in part, is TGCACCTGCAGTGGAGAGGGAGGGGGAGATGCAGAA.